Following are 15 T cell receptor beta chains from one sample sequenced in a study of cytomegalovirus exposure and HLA in healthy donors (dated by TCRdb to 2017 to 2019). The protocol used for the library was the immunoSEQ multiplex PCR assay. For the multiplex PCR, a mixture combining 60 forward primers for TCR Vbeta segments and 13 reverse primers for TCR Jbeta segments was used. Not all clones reach the TCRdb copy of this immuneACCESS table, which keeps in-frame sequences only. Checked studies attribute under half of the gap to unresolved V genes and leave the rest unexplained. The sample table contains around 200,000 clones; only one count was recorded for roughly 80% of them. The ten largest make up 3.8% of the sample. Specimen: PBMCs. These receptors were taken from a man aged 50 or older in good health and CMV-seronegative.

The genes are TRBV5-1 and TRBJ2-7; TRBD1 agrees at 11 bases. CDR1 and CDR2 (germline): SGHRS, YFSETQ. The ends lost 3 bases at V and 5 bases at J; junction bases unmatched: 7. This CDR3 comprises 15 residues. CDR3 nucleotide sequence: TGCGCCAGCAGCTCACGGACAGGGGGCGCCGACGAGCAGTACTTC. Encoded protein: CASSSRTGGADEQYF.

The chain joins TRBV4-1 to TRBJ2-7; the D gene is possibly TRBD2 (6 bases). Germline assignment: CDR1 MGHRA and CDR2 YSYEKL. CDR3 length: 15 amino acids. Trimming pared 8 bases from V and 5 bases from J, leaving 22 bases between. CDR3 sequence (DNA): TGCGCCAGCCGGGACTCTAGGTCCGGTGTTCACGAGCAGTACTTC. Its protein product is CASRDSRSGVHEQYF.

This clone was seen a few times. This chain joins TRBV18 and TRBJ1-4; D is unclear. Germline V lookup: CDR1 KGHSH, CDR2 LQKENI. The length of the CDR3 is 18 residues. V gave up 0 bases and J gave up 1 base, with 15 bases separating them. The CDR3 DNA sequence: TGTGCCAGCTCACCACCCGAACTCCGAGGGAGAACTAATGAAAAACTGTTTTTT. Its translation: CASSPPELRGRTNEKLFF.

This chain uses TRBV4-1 with TRBJ2-6, with a weak D call TRBD2 (5 bases). In germline, CDR1 is MGHRA, CDR2 YSYEKL. CDR3 length: 16 residues. Trimming removed 4 bases from V and 4 bases from J, with 14 bases in between. CDR3 amino acids: CASSLPGPGGANVLTF. The DNA for the CDR3 is TGCGCCAGCAGCCTCCCCGGACCGGGGGGGGCCAACGTCCTGACTTTC.

V and J are TRBV10-1 and TRBJ2-5; tentatively, D is TRBD1 (6 bases). This CDR3 is 16 amino acids long. With 0 bases removed from V and 5 bases from J, the gap between germline ends came to 16 bases. Germline CDR1 and CDR2: WNHNN and SYGVQD (reference sequence). The chain's CDR3 is CASSESNRGRSETQYF. The CDR3, as DNA: TGCGCCAGCAGTGAGTCGAATAGGGGGAGATCGGAGACCCAGTACTTC.

This chain connects TRBV2 to TRBJ2-3; D is undetermined. Germline V gene sequence: CDR1 SNHLY, CDR2 FYNNEI. V lost 4 bases, J lost 8 bases, and 13 bases lay in between. This CDR3 spans 13 amino acids. The CDR3 sequence: CASSVGPQGTQYF. CDR3 DNA sequence: TGTGCCAGCAGTGTTGGGCCGCAAGGTACGCAGTATTTT.

This clone was seen once. This chain connects TRBV7-5 to TRBJ2-1; TRBD2 is the table's D call, not checked against the DNA. TRBV7-5 is reported as a pseudogene. CDR3 length equals 16 residues. As DNA, the CDR3 is TGTGCCAGAAGCTTAATCCACGGGATTCTAGACAATGAGCAGTTCTTC. Residues: CARSLIHGILDNEQFF.

This chain connects TRBV7-2 to TRBJ2-3; 7 bases align to TRBD1. This CDR3 contains 15 residues. Per germline, CDR1 SGHTA and CDR2 FQGNSA. V lost 6 bases, J lost 5 bases, and 11 bases stayed unmatched. The CDR3 nucleotides are TGTGCCAGCAGGAAGGGACAGCCAGGGATAGATACGCAGTATTTT. It encodes CASRKGQPGIDTQYF.

The chain recombines TRBV4-3 with TRBJ2-7, with D hard to call. With 3 bases removed from V and 0 bases from J, the gap between germline ends came to 15 bases. The CDR3 is made up of 16 amino acids. Germline-derived CDR1 and CDR2 are LGHNA and YSLEER. The CDR3 DNA reads TGCGCCAGCAGCCAGGCTGCCCTTTCAAACTCCTACGAGCAGTACTTC. This sequence encodes CASSQAALSNSYEQYF.

About this clone itself: A junction boundary mismatches the germline segment, possibly from a read error. The genes are TRBV7-9 and TRBJ1-1; D remains ambiguous. The germline CDR1 and CDR2 sequences are SEHNR and FQNEAQ (reference sequence). This CDR3 is 14 amino acids long. The CDR3 sequence is CSSTPREINTEAFF. The DNA of the CDR3 is TGTTCCAGCACCCCCCGAGAGATAAACACTGAAGCTTTCTTT. Full variable domain (missing parts from reference TRBV7-9 and TRBJ1-1): DTGVSQNPRHKITKRGQNVTFRCDPISEHNRLYWYRQTLGQGPEFLTYFQNEAQLEKSRLLSDRFSAERPKGSFSTLEIQRTEQGDSAMYLCSSTPREINTEAFFGQGTRLTVV.

The CDR3 reads CASSSHSVQETQYF. DNA for the CDR3: TGTGCCAGCAGTTCCCACTCGGTACAGGAGACCCAGTACTTC. V is TRBV6-5 and J is TRBJ2-5, with D uncertain. The CDR3 consists of 14 residues. The germline V gene has CDR1 MNHEY and CDR2 SVGAGI. The V and J ends lost 4 bases and 5 bases respectively, with 14 bases between them.

This sequence joins TRBV15 and TRBJ1-1; TRBD1 aligns across 11 bases. Germline CDR1 LNHNV, CDR2 YYDKDF (reference sequence). CDR3 size: 15 residues. The ends lost 4 bases at V and 3 bases at J; junction bases unmatched: 4. The CDR3 spells CATSTRTGGDTEAFF. CDR3 coding DNA: TGTGCCACCAGCACCCGGACAGGGGGCGACACTGAAGCTTTCTTT.

The chain carries TRBV7-2 and TRBJ2-3; 8 positions match TRBD1. The CDR3 sequence is 15 residues long. Losses at the gene ends were 2 bases for V and 7 bases for J; bases not matched to a gene: 8. Germline V gives CDR1 SGHTA, CDR2 FQGNSA. The CDR3 bases are TGTGCCAGCAGCTTACGGGGACAGGTCGAGAATACGCAGTATTTT. Encoded protein: CASSLRGQVENTQYF.

Points on this clone: The junction departs from the called germline gene at one end, perhaps through a read error. This rearrangement joins TRBV7-9 to TRBJ1-2; the D gene is possibly TRBD1 (6 bases). The CDR3 contains 13 residues. Germline V gene data show CDR1 as SEHNR and CDR2 as FQNEAQ (reference sequence). The CDR3 nucleotides are TGTTCCAGCAGCTTCCTACAGGGAAATGGCTACACCTTC. This gives the protein CSSSFLQGNGYTF.

This clone was seen just once. The rearrangement links TRBV7-2 to TRBJ1-5; maybe TRBD1 (5 bases). This CDR3 has 15 amino acids. Germline V gene lookup returns CDR1 SGHTA and CDR2 FQGNSA. Trimming removed 5 bases from V and 5 bases from J, with 16 bases in between. DNA of the CDR3: TGTGCCAGCAGCCTGGTAGGGGAGGCGTATCAGCCCCAGCATTTT. Its translation: CASSLVGEAYQPQHF. Together with reference TRBV7-2 and TRBJ1-5, the CDR3 gives the full variable domain: GAGVSQSPSNKVTEKGKDVELRCDPISGHTALYWYRQSLGQGLEFLIYFQGNSAPDKSGLPSDRFSAERTGGSVSTLTIQRTQQEDSAVYLCASSLVGEAYQPQHFGDGTRLSIL.